This TCR beta chain was obtained from a study of blood T cell repertoires in COVID-19. Overall study context: T cells, B-cell-depleted T cells, or PBMCs provided the cDNA or gDNA that served as material.

Under the authors' procedure: The assay estimated nucleated cells by amplifying reference gene primers. Sequencing used immunoSEQ multiplex PCR; TCRdb keeps in-frame clones, though not all of them. The V and J calls and the clone size are those of that table, but D and trimming were determined from the DNA. The table shows more than 85,000 clones, with approximately 82% occurring only once. J lost 8 bases, V lost 4 bases, and 13 bases had no gene match. From germline, CDR1 is SGHTA and CDR2 FQGNSA. The CDR3 is 17 residues long. V usage is TRBV7-2 and J usage is TRBJ2-1; the match to TRBD2 covers 11 bases. The TCR originated in a woman of 80 years or more with acute or convalescent COVID-19. Sequencing was performed on peripheral blood. The CDR3 bases are TGTGCCAGCAGCTCTGGGGGGACTAGCGGTATAGTGGATGAGCAGTTCTTC. It codes for CASSSGGTSGIVDEQFF.